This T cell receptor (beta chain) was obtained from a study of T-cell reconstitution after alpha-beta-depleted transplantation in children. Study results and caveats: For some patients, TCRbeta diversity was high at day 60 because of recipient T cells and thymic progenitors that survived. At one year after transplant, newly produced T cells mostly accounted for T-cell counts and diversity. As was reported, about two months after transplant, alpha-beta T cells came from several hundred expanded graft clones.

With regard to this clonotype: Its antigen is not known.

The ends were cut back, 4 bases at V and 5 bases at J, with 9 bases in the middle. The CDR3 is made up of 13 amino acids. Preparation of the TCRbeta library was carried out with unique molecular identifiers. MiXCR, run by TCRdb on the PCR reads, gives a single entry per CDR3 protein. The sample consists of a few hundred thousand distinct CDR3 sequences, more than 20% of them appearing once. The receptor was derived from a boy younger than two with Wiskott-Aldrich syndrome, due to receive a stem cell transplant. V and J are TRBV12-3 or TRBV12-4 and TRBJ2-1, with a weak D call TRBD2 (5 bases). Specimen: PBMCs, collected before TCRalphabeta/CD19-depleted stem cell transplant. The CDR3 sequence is CASSSDFHNEQFF. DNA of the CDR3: TGTGCCAGCAGTTCGGACTTCCACAATGAGCAGTTCTTC.